This TCR beta chain stems from a study of OX40 agonist ivuxolimab in advanced cancers. About the research overall: Ivuxolimab, an antibody that agonizes OX40 (CD134), was administered to the patients.

This table comes from immunoSEQ multiplex PCR, and its TCRdb copy is limited to in-frame clones, with some not included. The table includes 66,000 or so clones, roughly 87% detected once. This CDR3 comprises 13 residues. The germline V and J ends were trimmed by 4 bases and 5 bases, with 8 bases remaining between them. Germline V gene lookup returns CDR1 MNHNY and CDR2 SVGAGI (reference sequence). Enrollment shut out patients with autoimmune disease history or systemic immunosuppression. This sample comprised CD4+ or CD8+ T cells sorted from blood, obtained in a trial of the OX40 agonist ivuxolimab. The receptor was derived from an adult with an advanced solid tumor such as melanoma, head and neck, liver or kidney cancer. This sequence joins TRBV6-6 and TRBJ1-4; no definite D call. CDR3 DNA sequence: TGTGCCAGCAGTTCAGGCTTGAATGAAAAACTGTTTTTT. It codes for CASSSGLNEKLFF.